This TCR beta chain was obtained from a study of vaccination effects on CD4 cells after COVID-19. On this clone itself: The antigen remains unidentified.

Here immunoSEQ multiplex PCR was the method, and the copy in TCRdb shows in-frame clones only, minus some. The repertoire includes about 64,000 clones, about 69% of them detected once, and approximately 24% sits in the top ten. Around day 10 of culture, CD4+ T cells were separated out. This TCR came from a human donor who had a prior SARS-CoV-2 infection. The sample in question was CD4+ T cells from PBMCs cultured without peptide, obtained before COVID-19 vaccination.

The CDR3 DNA sequence: TGCAGTGCTAGTGCTACCCCACTAGCGGGAGGCTTTGGTGAGCAGTTCTTC. Amino acid sequence: CSASATPLAGGFGEQFF. The chain joins TRBV20-1 to TRBJ2-1, with TRBD2 identical over 12 bases. The ends lost 3 bases at V and 9 bases at J; junction bases unmatched: 15. Germline lookup yields CDR1 DFQATT and CDR2 SNEGSKA (reference sequence). This CDR3 contains 17 residues.